This T cell receptor beta chain was sequenced for a study of blood T cell repertoires in COVID-19. Study-level background: Samples representing acute and convalescent COVID-19 were sourced from the United States, Italy and Spain. Sources were T cells, B-cell-depleted T cells, or PBMCs; the material itself was cDNA or gDNA.

V was pared by 5 bases and J by 1 base, with 8 bases of the junction left unmatched. In germline, CDR1 is SEHNR, CDR2 FQNEAQ (reference sequence). The CDR3 runs 15 residues. As processed by the authors: Nucleated cell number was recorded as an estimate derived from reference gene primer amplification. Measured with immunoSEQ multiplex PCR; TCRdb has only the in-frame clones, and not every one. The V and J calls and clone size come from that table; D and trimming were worked out from the DNA. The repertoire holds hundreds of thousands of clones, 75% to 90% seen once, with roughly 0.69% in the top ten.

The sequencing sample was made of peripheral blood. The sequence came from a man aged 35 to 55 with acute or convalescent COVID-19. The rearrangement joins TRBV7-9 to TRBJ2-7; 7 bases fit TRBD1. CDR3 amino acids: CASSHRDSPSYEQYF. In nucleotides, the CDR3 is TGTGCCAGCAGCCACCGGGACAGTCCATCCTACGAGCAGTACTTC. The whole variable domain, filled in from reference TRBV7-9 and TRBJ2-7, reads DTGVSQNPRHKITKRGQNVTFRCDPISEHNRLYWYRQTLGQGPEFLTYFQNEAQLEKSRLLSDRFSAERPKGSFSTLEIQRTEQGDSAMYLCASSHRDSPSYEQYFGPGTRLTVT.